Shown below are 11 T cell receptor beta chains from a single sample sequenced in a study of shared clonotypes between healthy human individuals. It was CD45RO-negative cells, positively selected for CCR7, that made up naive CD8 cells, with terminally differentiated effector memory CD45RA+ cells excluded. TCRdb's table, derived via immunoSEQ multiplex PCR, lists solely in-frame clones and lacks some. The profile shows around 2.1 million clones, 90% to 95% of them singletons. Sequenced input: naive CD8+ T cells from PBMCs. All receptors come from a man between 18 and 29 years old in good health. Some clones in this sample may be carry-over from other donors' samples.

This sequence joins TRBV20-1 and TRBJ2-1; D is undetermined. Germline values: CDR1 DFQATT, CDR2 SNEGSKA (reference sequence). Trimming shortened V by 3 bases and J by 6 bases, and 6 bases separated the two germline ends. This CDR3 has 11 amino acids. CDR3 nucleotides: TGCAGTGCTAGGGACCCCAATGAGCAGTTCTTC. As protein: CSARDPNEQFF.

This clone came up once. This chain connects TRBV27 to TRBJ2-7; D not resolved. The V end was cut by 8 bases, the J end by 1 base, with 12 bases between. The CDR3 is made up of 13 amino acids. The germline gives CDR1 MNHEY, CDR2 SMNVEV (reference sequence). CDR3 DNA: TGTGCCAGCCGTCGTCTCTCTTCCTACGAGCAGTACTTC. This codes for CASRRLSSYEQYF.

The chain recombines TRBV27 with TRBJ2-7, with D possibly called TRBD1 or TRBD2 (5 bases each). Germline values: CDR1 MNHEY, CDR2 SMNVEV (reference sequence). There are 15 residues in the CDR3. V gave up 6 bases and J gave up 0 bases, with 15 bases separating them. Here the CDR3 DNA reads TGTGCCAGCAGCCCTCGGGGACCTTACTCCTACGAGCAGTACTTC. Translating it yields CASSPRGPYSYEQYF.

About this clone itself: The sample contains more than one DNA sequence encoding this CDR3. The rearrangement joins TRBV9 to TRBJ1-2; 7 bases fit TRBD1. The CDR3 contains 14 residues. The germline gives CDR1 SGDLS, CDR2 YYNGEE. The V and J ends lost 0 bases and 4 bases, in that order; junction bases with no gene match: 3. In DNA form, the CDR3 reads TGTGCCAGCAGCGTAGCAGGGGGATCCTATGGCTACACCTTC. This encodes CASSVAGGSYGYTF.

The rearrangement uses TRBV6-5 and TRBJ1-2; 8 bases line up with TRBD1. CDR1 is MNHEY and CDR2 is SVGAGI in the germline V gene. The CDR3 is 15 amino acids. V lost 2 bases to trimming and J lost 5 bases; unmatched junction nucleotides: 7. CDR3 sequence: CASSYVQGAGYGYTF. In DNA form, the CDR3 reads TGTGCCAGCAGTTACGTCCAGGGGGCGGGGTATGGCTACACCTTC.

This clone is a singleton in its sample. The chain combines TRBV7-9 with TRBJ1-4, with unresolved D. V gave up 8 bases and J gave up 7 bases, with 23 bases separating them. Looked up from germline, CDR1 is SEHNR and CDR2 is FQNEAQ (reference sequence). The length of the CDR3 is 16 residues. The CDR3 bases are TGTGCCAGCCGCCCCCCGTCGTCCCGCTACGGTGAAAAACTGTTTTTT. It codes for CASRPPSSRYGEKLFF. Supplemented by reference TRBV7-9 and TRBJ1-4, the full variable domain reads DTGVSQNPRHKITKRGQNVTFRCDPISEHNRLYWYRQTLGQGPEFLTYFQNEAQLEKSRLLSDRFSAERPKGSFSTLEIQRTEQGDSAMYLCASRPPSSRYGEKLFFGSGTQLSVL.

The chain carries TRBV30 and TRBJ2-6, with TRBD1 matching over 8 bases. CDR1 and CDR2 (germline): GTSNPN, SVGIG (reference sequence). The length of the CDR3 is 12 residues. J was trimmed by 10 bases and V by 4 bases; bases with no gene match: 3. The CDR3 loop reads CAWKRTGNVLTF. CDR3 nucleotides: TGTGCCTGGAAGCGGACAGGGAACGTCCTGACTTTC.

This sequence joins TRBV30 and TRBJ1-3, with a tentative D call TRBD1 (5 bases). Germline assignment: CDR1 GTSNPN and CDR2 SVGIG (reference sequence). Trimming took 0 bases from V and 2 from J, leaving 11 bases between them. The CDR3 covers 15 residues. The CDR3 loop is CAWSVGGGPGNTIYF. DNA of the CDR3: TGTGCCTGGAGTGTTGGGGGTGGGCCTGGAAACACCATATATTTT. Supplemented by reference TRBV30 and TRBJ1-3, the full variable domain reads SQTIHQWPATLVQPVGSPLSLECTVEGTSNPNLYWYRQAAGRGLQLLFYSVGIGQISSEVPQNLSASRPQDRQFILSSKKLLLSDSGFYLCAWSVGGGPGNTIYFGEGSWLTVV.

The V and J genes are TRBV11-2 and TRBJ2-7, with D possibly TRBD2 on 5 matching bases. The V end was cut by 3 bases, the J end by 7 bases, with 13 bases between. This CDR3 comprises 13 residues. CDR1 is SGHAT and CDR2 is FQNNGV in the germline V gene. As DNA, the CDR3 is TGTGCCAGCAGCTTTATGACCCGCGGGGAGCAGTACTTC. Residues: CASSFMTRGEQYF. The entire variable domain, with the rest obtained from reference TRBV11-2 and TRBJ2-7, is as follows: EAGVAQSPRYKIIEKRQSVAFWCNPISGHATLYWYQQILGQGPKLLIQFQNNGVVDDSQLPKDRFSAERLKGVDSTLKIQPAKLEDSAVYLCASSFMTRGEQYFGPGTRLTVT.

V usage is TRBV27 and J usage is TRBJ2-7; D perhaps matches TRBD1 (6 bases). Germline values: CDR1 MNHEY, CDR2 SMNVEV (reference sequence). The CDR3 is made up of 13 amino acids. V dropped 4 bases and J dropped 3 bases, with 10 bases sitting between them. CDR3 amino acids: CASSYRESYEQYF. DNA for the CDR3: TGTGCCAGCAGTTACAGGGAAAGCTACGAGCAGTACTTC.

Here the CDR3 DNA reads TGCAGCGGACCCTTAAACGCCAATGAGCAGTTCTTC. Protein product: CSGPLNANEQFF. The rearrangement links TRBV29-1 to TRBJ2-1, with D uncertain. The length of the CDR3 is 12 residues. The V end was cut by 7 bases, the J end by 6 bases, with 13 bases between. Germline CDR1 reads SQVTM; CDR2 reads ANQGSEA.